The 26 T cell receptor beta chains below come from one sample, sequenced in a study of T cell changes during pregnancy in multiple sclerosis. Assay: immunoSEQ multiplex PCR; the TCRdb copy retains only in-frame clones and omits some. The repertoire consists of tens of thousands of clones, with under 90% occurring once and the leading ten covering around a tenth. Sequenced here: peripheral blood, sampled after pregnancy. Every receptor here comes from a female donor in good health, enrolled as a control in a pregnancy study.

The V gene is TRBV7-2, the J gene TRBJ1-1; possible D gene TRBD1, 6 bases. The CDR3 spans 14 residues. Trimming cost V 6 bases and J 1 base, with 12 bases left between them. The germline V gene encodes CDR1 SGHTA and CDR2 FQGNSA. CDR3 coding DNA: TGTGCCAGCAGGGGGACACCGGCGAACACTGAAGCTTTCTTT. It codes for CASRGTPANTEAFF. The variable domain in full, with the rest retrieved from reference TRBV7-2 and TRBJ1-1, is GAGVSQSPSNKVTEKGKDVELRCDPISGHTALYWYRQSLGQGLEFLIYFQGNSAPDKSGLPSDRFSAERTGGSVSTLTIQRTQQEDSAVYLCASRGTPANTEAFFGQGTRLTVV.

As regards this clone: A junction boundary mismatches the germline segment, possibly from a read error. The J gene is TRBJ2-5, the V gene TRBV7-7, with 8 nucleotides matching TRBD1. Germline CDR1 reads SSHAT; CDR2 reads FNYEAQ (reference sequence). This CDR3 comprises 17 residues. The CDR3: CASSSRTGQFGRETQYF. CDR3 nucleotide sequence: TGTGCTAGCAGCTCCCGGACAGGGCAGTTTGGAAGGGAGACCCAGTACTTC.

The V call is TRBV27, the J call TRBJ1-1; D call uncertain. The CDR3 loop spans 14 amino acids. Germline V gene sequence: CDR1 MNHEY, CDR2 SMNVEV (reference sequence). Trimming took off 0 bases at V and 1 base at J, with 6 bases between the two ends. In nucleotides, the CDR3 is TGTGCCAGCAGTTTATCGGGCAAGAACACTGAAGCTTTCTTT. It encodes CASSLSGKNTEAFF.

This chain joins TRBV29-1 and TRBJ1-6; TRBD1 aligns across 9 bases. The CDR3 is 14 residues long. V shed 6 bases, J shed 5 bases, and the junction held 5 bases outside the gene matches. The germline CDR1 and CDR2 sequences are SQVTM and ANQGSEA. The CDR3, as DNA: TGCAGCGTGAAGGGGGACAGGGATAATTCACCCCTCCACTTT. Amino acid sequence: CSVKGDRDNSPLHF. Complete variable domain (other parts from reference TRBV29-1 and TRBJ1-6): SAVISQKPSRDICQRGTSLTIQCQVDSQVTMMFWYRQQPGQSLTLIATANQGSEATYESGFVIDKFPISRPNLTFSTLTVSNMSPEDSSIYLCSVKGDRDNSPLHFGNGTRLTVT.

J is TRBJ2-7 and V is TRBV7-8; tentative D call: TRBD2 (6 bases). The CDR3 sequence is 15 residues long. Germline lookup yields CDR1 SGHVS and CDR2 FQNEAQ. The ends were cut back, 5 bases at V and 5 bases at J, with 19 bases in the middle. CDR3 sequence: CASSPGAGGPNEQYF. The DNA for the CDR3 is TGTGCCAGCAGCCCTGGAGCCGGAGGGCCTAACGAGCAGTACTTC.

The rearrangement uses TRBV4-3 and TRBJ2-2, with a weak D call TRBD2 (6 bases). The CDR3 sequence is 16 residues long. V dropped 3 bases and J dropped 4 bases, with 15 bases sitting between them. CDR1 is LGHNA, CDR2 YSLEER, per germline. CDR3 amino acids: CASSQGLHTFTGELFF. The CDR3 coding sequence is TGCGCCAGCAGCCAGGGACTCCACACCTTCACCGGGGAGCTGTTTTTT.

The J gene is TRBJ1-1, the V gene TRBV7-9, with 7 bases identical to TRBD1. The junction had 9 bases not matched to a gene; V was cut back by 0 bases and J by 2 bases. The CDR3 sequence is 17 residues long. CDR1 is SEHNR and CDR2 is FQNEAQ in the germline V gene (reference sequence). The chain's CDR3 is CASSLATWTGQNTEAFF. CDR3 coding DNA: TGTGCCAGCAGCTTAGCGACCTGGACAGGTCAAAACACTGAAGCTTTCTTT.

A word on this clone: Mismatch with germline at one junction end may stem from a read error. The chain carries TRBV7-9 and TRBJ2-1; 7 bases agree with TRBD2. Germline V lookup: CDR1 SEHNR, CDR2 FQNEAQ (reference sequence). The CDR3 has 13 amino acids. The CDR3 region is CASSPGLDNEQFF. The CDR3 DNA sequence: TGTGCCAGCAGCCCCGGACTAGATAATGAACAGTTCTTC.

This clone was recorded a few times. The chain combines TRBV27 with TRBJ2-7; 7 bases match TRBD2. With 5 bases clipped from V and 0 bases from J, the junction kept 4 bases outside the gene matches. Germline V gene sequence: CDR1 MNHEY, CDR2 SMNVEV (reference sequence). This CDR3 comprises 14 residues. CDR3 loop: CASSRTRTSYEQYF. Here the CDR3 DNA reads TGTGCCAGCAGTAGGACTAGAACCTCCTACGAGCAGTACTTC.

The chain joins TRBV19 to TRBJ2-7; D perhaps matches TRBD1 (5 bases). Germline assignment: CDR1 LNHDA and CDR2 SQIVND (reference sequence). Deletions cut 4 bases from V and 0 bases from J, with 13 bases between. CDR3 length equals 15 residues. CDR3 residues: CASSNRQSISYEQYF. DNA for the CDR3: TGTGCCAGTAGTAACCGACAGTCCATCTCCTACGAGCAGTACTTC.

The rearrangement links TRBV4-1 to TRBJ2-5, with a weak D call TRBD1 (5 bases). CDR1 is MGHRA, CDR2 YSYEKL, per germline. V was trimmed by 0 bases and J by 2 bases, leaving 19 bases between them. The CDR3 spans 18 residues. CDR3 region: CASSQDRPRVEVQETQYF. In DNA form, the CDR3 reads TGCGCCAGCAGCCAAGATCGGCCCAGGGTTGAAGTTCAAGAGACCCAGTACTTC.

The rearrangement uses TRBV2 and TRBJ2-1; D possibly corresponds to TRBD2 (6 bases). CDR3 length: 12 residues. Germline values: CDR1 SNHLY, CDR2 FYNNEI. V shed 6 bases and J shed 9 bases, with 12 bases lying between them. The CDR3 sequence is CASSVTSFEQFF. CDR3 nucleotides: TGTGCCAGCAGCGTCACTAGCTTTGAGCAGTTCTTC.

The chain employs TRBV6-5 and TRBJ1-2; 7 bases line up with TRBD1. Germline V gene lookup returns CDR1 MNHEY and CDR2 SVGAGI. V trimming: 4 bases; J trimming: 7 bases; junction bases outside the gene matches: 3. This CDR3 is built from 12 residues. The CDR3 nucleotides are TGTGCCAGCAGTTCGCGGACAGGTGGCTACACCTTC. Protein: CASSSRTGGYTF.

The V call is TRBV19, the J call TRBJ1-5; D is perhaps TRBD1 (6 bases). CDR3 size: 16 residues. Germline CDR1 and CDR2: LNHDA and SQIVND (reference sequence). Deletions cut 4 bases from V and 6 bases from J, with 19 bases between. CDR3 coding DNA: TGTGCCAGTAGTACCTACACCCAGGGGAAAGGTCAGCCCCAGCATTTT. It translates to CASSTYTQGKGQPQHF.

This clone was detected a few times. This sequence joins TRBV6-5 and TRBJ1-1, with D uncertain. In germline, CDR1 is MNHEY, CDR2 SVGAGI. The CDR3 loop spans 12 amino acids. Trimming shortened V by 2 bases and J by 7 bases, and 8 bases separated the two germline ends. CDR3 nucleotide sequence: TGTGCCAGCAGTTACCCCGGACTTGAAGCTTTCTTT. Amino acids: CASSYPGLEAFF.

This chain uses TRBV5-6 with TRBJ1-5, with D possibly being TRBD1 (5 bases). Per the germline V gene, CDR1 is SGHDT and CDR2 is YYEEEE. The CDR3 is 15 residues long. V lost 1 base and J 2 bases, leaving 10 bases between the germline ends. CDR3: CASSLQGRGNQPQHF. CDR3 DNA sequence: TGTGCCAGCAGCTTGCAGGGAAGGGGCAATCAGCCCCAGCATTTT.

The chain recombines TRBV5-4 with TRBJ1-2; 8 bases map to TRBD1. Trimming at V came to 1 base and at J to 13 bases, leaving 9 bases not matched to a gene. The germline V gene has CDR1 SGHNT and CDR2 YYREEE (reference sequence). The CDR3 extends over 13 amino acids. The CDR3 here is CASSLFSTGVRTF. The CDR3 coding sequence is TGTGCCAGCAGCTTGTTCTCGACAGGGGTTCGCACCTTC. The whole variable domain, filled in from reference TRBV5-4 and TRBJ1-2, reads ETGVTQSPTHLIKTRGQQVTLRCSSQSGHNTVSWYQQALGQGPQFIFQYYREEENGRGNFPPRFSGLQFPNYSSELNVNALELDDSALYLCASSLFSTGVRTFGSGTRLTVV.

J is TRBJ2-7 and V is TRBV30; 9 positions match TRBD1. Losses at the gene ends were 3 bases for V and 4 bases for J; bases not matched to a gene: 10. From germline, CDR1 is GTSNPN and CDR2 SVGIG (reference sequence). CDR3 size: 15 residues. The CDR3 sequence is CAWRAGTGKGYEQYF. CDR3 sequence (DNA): TGTGCCTGGAGGGCAGGGACAGGGAAGGGTTACGAGCAGTACTTC.

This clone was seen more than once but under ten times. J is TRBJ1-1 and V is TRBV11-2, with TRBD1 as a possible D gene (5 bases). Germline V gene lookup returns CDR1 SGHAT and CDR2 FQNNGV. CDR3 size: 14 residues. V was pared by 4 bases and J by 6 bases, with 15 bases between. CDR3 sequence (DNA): TGTGCCAGCAGCTCTCAAATGGGGGGGGCTGAAGCTTTCTTT. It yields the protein CASSSQMGGAEAFF.

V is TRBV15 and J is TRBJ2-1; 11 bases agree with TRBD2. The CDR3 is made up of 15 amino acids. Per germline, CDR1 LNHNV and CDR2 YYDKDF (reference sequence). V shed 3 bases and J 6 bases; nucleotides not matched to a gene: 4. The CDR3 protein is CATSRGSGRVNEQFF. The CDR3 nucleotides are TGTGCCACCAGCAGGGGTAGCGGGAGGGTCAATGAGCAGTTCTTC.

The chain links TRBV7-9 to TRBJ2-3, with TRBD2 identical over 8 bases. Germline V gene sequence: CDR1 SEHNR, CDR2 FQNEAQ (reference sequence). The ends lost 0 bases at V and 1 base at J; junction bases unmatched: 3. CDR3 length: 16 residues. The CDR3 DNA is TGTGCCAGCAGCTTAGCGACTAGCGCGGGCACAGATACGCAGTATTTT. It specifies CASSLATSAGTDTQYF.

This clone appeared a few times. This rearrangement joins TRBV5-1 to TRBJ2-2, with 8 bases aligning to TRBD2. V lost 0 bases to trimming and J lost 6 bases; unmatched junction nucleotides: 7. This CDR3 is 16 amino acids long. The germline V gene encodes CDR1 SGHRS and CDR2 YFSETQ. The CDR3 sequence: CASSLDPAGVSGELFF. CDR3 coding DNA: TGCGCCAGCAGCTTGGACCCAGCGGGAGTTTCCGGGGAGCTGTTTTTT.

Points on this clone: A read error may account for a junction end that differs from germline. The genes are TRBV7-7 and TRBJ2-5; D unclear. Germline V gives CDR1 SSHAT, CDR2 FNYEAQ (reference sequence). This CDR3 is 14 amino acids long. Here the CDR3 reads CASSLVGSQETQYF. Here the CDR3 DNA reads TGTGCTAGCAGCTTAGTGGGCAGCCAAGAGACCCAGTACTTC.

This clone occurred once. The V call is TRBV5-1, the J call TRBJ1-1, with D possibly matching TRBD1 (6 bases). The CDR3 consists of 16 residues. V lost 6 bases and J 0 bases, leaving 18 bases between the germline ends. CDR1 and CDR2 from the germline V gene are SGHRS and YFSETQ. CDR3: CASNPGRGSLNTEAFF. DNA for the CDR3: TGCGCCAGCAATCCCGGCAGGGGAAGCCTGAACACTGAAGCTTTCTTT. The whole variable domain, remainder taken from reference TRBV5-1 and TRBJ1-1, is KAGVTQTPRYLIKTRGQQVTLSCSPISGHRSVSWYQQTPGQGLQFLFEYFSETQRNKGNFPGRFSGRQFSNSRSEMNVSTLELGDSALYLCASNPGRGSLNTEAFFGQGTRLTVV.

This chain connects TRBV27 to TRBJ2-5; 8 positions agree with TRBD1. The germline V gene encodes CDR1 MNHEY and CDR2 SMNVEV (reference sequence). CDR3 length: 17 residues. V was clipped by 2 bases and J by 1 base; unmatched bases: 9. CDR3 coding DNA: TGTGCCAGCAGTTTAAGGTTGGGGACAGGAGTCCAAGAGACCCAGTACTTC. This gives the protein CASSLRLGTGVQETQYF.

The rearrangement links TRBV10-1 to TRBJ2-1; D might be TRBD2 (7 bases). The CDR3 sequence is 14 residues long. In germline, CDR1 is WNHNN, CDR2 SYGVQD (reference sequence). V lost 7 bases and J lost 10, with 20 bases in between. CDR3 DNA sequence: TGCGCCAGCACCGACTCCCTTTCGGGGGGCGAGCAGTTCTTC. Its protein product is CASTDSLSGGEQFF.